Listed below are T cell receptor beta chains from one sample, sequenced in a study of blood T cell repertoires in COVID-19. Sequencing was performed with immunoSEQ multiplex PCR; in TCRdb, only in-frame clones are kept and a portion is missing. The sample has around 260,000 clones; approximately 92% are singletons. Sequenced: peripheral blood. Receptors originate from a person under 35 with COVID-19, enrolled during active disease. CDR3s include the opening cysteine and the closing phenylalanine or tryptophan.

CDR3 protein: CASSEARARAGSTQYF
J gene: TRBJ2-3
V gene: TRBV2

CDR3 protein: CASSNRAQETQYF
J gene: TRBJ2-5
V gene: TRBV12-3/TRBV12-4

CDR3 protein: CASNWGLGHTEAFF
J gene: TRBJ1-1
V gene: TRBV28

CDR3 protein: CASSLRDSYEQYF
J gene: TRBJ2-7
V gene: TRBV12-3/TRBV12-4

CDR3 protein: CASSAGVSGNTIYF
J gene: TRBJ1-3
V gene: TRBV5-1

CDR3 protein: CASTPQGGSYNEQFF
J gene: TRBJ2-1
V gene: TRBV7-8

CDR3 protein: CASSHGGRGEDTQYF
J gene: TRBJ2-3
V gene: TRBV3-1/TRBV3-2

CDR3 protein: CASMGGLAAQGATQYF
J gene: TRBJ2-5
V gene: TRBV2

CDR3 protein: CAGGLNTGELFF
J gene: TRBJ2-2
V gene: TRBV9

CDR3 protein: CAWSRGTGEETQYF
J gene: TRBJ2-5
V gene: TRBV30

CDR3 protein: CASSLSPGTLHF
J gene: TRBJ1-6
V gene: TRBV11-2

CDR3 protein: CASSGQWEAFF
J gene: TRBJ1-1
V gene: TRBV2

CDR3 protein: CASSFGGTGQYEQYF
J gene: TRBJ2-7
V gene: TRBV5-1

CDR3 protein: CASSLVRGRTDTQYF
J gene: TRBJ2-3
V gene: TRBV11-2

CDR3 protein: CASSLSREGQPQHF
J gene: TRBJ1-5
V gene: TRBV28

CDR3 protein: CASSALQGYGYTF
J gene: TRBJ1-2
V gene: TRBV4-3

CDR3 protein: CASSEATEYSPLHF
J gene: TRBJ1-6
V gene: TRBV2

CDR3 protein: CASSTRTGNTEAFF
J gene: TRBJ1-1
V gene: TRBV7-9

CDR3 protein: CASSVGRLSSGSAYEQYF
J gene: TRBJ2-7
V gene: TRBV9

CDR3 protein: CASSLRQGYTGELFF
J gene: TRBJ2-2
V gene: TRBV7-2

CDR3 protein: CARRQGGNTEAFF
J gene: TRBJ1-1
V gene: TRBV5-1

CDR3 protein: CASSSLDTSTDTQYF
J gene: TRBJ2-3
V gene: TRBV28

CDR3 protein: CASSFRQGTGELFF
J gene: TRBJ2-2
V gene: TRBV5-6

CDR3 protein: CASSVSGGGADTQYF
J gene: TRBJ2-3
V gene: TRBV9

CDR3 protein: CASSSMIQGYGYTF
J gene: TRBJ1-2
V gene: TRBV13

CDR3 protein: CASGKTSGDYNEQFF
J gene: TRBJ2-1
V gene: TRBV25-1

CDR3 protein: CASSQGSQETQYF
J gene: TRBJ2-5
V gene: TRBV28

CDR3 protein: CASSQESRGTYGYTF
J gene: TRBJ1-2
V gene: TRBV4-1

CDR3 protein: CSNDRGPEDSNQPQHF
J gene: TRBJ1-5
V gene: TRBV29-1

CDR3 protein: CASSVGKDTGELFF
J gene: TRBJ2-2
V gene: TRBV6-4

CDR3 protein: CASSRRGTANTGELFF
J gene: TRBJ2-2
V gene: TRBV3-1/TRBV3-2

CDR3 protein: CSVDLFGYTF
J gene: TRBJ1-2
V gene: TRBV29-1

CDR3 protein: CAWSHDREQPQHF
J gene: TRBJ1-5
V gene: TRBV30

CDR3 protein: CASSPSQGNGYTF
J gene: TRBJ1-2
V gene: TRBV18

CDR3 protein: CASSQGWGGGNYGYTF
J gene: TRBJ1-2
V gene: TRBV4-1